Listed below are T cell receptor beta chains from one sample, sequenced in a study of blood T cell repertoires in COVID-19. Assay: immunoSEQ multiplex PCR; the TCRdb copy retains only in-frame clones and omits some. The table lists approximately 300,000 clones, just under 90% of them singletons. Material for sequencing was peripheral blood. All receptors derive from a woman in her forties or fifties with COVID-19, enrolled during active disease. Both conserved end residues are part of each CDR3. Each record gives: V gene, clone size, J gene, D gene, CDR3 protein, CDR3 DNA. A D gene is named only where the DNA matches it firmly. The listing skips clone size in some rows; elsewhere it reads once, few, many or a size class.

TRBV27	-	TRBJ1-6	-	CASSRLGANSPLHF	TGTGCCAGCAGCAGGCTGGGGGCGAATTCACCCCTCCACTTT
TRBV5-1	-	TRBJ1-4	-	CASSLQGLREKLFF	TGCGCCAGCAGCCTACAGGGTTTACGAGAAAAACTGTTTTTT
TRBV29-1	-	TRBJ1-2	-	CSGSAGGAYGYTF	TGCAGCGGTAGCGCTGGGGGCGCTTATGGCTACACCTTC
TRBV5-1	-	TRBJ1-4	-	CASSLSGGAEEKLFF	TGCGCCAGCAGCTTGAGTGGGGGGGCGGAGGAAAAACTGTTTTTT
TRBV7-9	once	TRBJ2-1	-	CASSRRGKAEYNEQFF	TGTGCCAGCAGTCGCAGAGGTAAGGCGGAGTACAATGAGCAGTTCTTC
TRBV5-1	-	TRBJ2-7	-	CASSFGAWAEGEQYF	TGCGCCAGCAGTTTTGGTGCTTGGGCGGAGGGGGAGCAGTACTTC
TRBV7-2	-	TRBJ2-7	-	CASSLEQGYEQYF	TGTGCCAGCAGCCTAGAACAGGGCTACGAGCAGTACTTC
TRBV7-9	-	TRBJ1-5	-	CASSPSKSNQPQHF	TGTGCCAGCAGCCCTAGTAAAAGCAATCAGCCCCAGCATTTT
TRBV6-2/TRBV6-3	-	TRBJ2-3	TRBD2	CASSSELAGDTDTQYF	TGTGCCAGCAGTTCAGAACTAGCGGGAGACACAGATACGCAGTATTTT
TRBV6-2/TRBV6-3	-	TRBJ1-2	-	CASSDTGYYGYTF	TGTGCCAGCAGTGATACAGGATACTATGGCTACACCTTC
TRBV27	-	TRBJ2-7	-	CASSPGLSYEQYF	TGTGCCAGCAGTCCGGGACTGTCCTACGAGCAGTACTTC
TRBV7-3	-	TRBJ2-1	TRBD2	CASSYQGALAGELPYNEQFF	TGTGCCAGCAGTTACCAGGGCGCGCTAGCGGGAGAACTTCCCTACAATGAGCAGTTCTTC
TRBV5-1	-	TRBJ1-3	-	CASSLIGGNTIYF	TGCGCCAGCAGCTTGATCGGGGGAAACACCATATATTTT
TRBV11-2	-	TRBJ1-1	-	CASSSRRAGDTEAFF	TGTGCCAGCAGCAGCCGCAGGGCAGGGGACACTGAAGCTTTCTTT
TRBV30	-	TRBJ1-4	TRBD1	CATPTGGGEKLFF	TGTGCCACCCCGACAGGGGGCGGTGAAAAACTGTTTTTT
TRBV11-1	-	TRBJ2-1	-	CASSLALDNEQFF	TGTGCCAGCAGCTTAGCGCTAGACAATGAGCAGTTCTTC
TRBV29-1	-	TRBJ2-4	-	CSVEGLKNIQYF	TGCAGCGTTGAAGGACTCAAAAACATTCAGTACTTC
TRBV19	-	TRBJ1-3	-	CASSIEAGFSGNTIYF	TGTGCCAGTAGTATTGAAGCAGGCTTCTCTGGAAACACCATATATTTT
TRBV5-1	-	TRBJ2-2	TRBD2	CASNRGGSNTGELFF	TGCGCCAGCAATAGAGGCGGGAGCAACACCGGGGAGCTGTTTTTT
TRBV9	-	TRBJ2-7	TRBD2	CASSAGTSGSPPYEQYF	TGTGCCAGCAGCGCGGGGACTAGCGGGAGTCCGCCCTACGAGCAGTACTTC
TRBV24-1	-	TRBJ2-1	TRBD2	CATSDRRGAYYNEQFF	TGTGCCACCAGTGACCGGCGGGGGGCCTACTACAATGAGCAGTTCTTC
TRBV9	once	TRBJ2-5	TRBD2	CASSGPGLAGGETQYF	TGTGCCAGCAGCGGTCCAGGACTAGCGGGAGGGGAGACCCAGTACTTC
TRBV14	-	TRBJ2-1	-	CASSQDIGLLGYNEQFF	TGTGCCAGCAGCCAAGATATTGGACTATTGGGCTACAATGAGCAGTTCTTC
TRBV5-1	-	TRBJ2-7	TRBD2	CASSLPGLADYEQYF	TGCGCCAGCAGCCTACCGGGACTAGCGGACTACGAGCAGTACTTC
TRBV11-3	-	TRBJ2-1	-	CASSSRGYNEQFF	TGTGCCAGCAGCTCTCGGGGTTACAATGAGCAGTTCTTC
TRBV19	once	TRBJ1-4	-	CASSIVGRYKLFF	TGTGCCAGTAGTATAGTGGGGCGATATAAACTGTTTTTT
TRBV6-5	-	TRBJ2-7	TRBD1	CASSRQGVFYEQYF	TGTGCCAGTTCCCGCCAGGGGGTTTTCTACGAGCAGTACTTC
TRBV19	-	TRBJ2-7	TRBD2	CASSKDGGLAGPSYEQYF	TGTGCCAGTAGTAAGGACGGCGGGTTAGCGGGGCCCTCCTACGAGCAGTACTTC
TRBV3-1/TRBV3-2	-	TRBJ2-7	-	CASSHNSAGEQYF	TGTGCCAGCAGCCACAATAGCGCGGGTGAGCAGTACTTC
TRBV27	-	TRBJ2-2	TRBD2	CASRTSGRQVAGELFF	TGTGCCAGCAGAACTAGCGGGAGACAGGTTGCCGGGGAGCTGTTTTTT
TRBV6-5	-	TRBJ2-3	-	CASRSRGAPDTQYF	TGTGCCAGCAGGAGTAGGGGCGCACCAGATACGCAGTATTTT
TRBV7-6	once	TRBJ2-1	TRBD2	CASSLGPKLRGDEQFF	TGTGCCAGCAGCTTAGGTCCCAAGTTGCGGGGGGATGAGCAGTTCTTC
TRBV19	-	TRBJ1-4	TRBD1	CASSSQGQSREKLFF	TGTGCCAGTAGTAGCCAGGGACAGTCTCGCGAAAAACTGTTTTTT
TRBV12-3/TRBV12-4	-	TRBJ1-1	-	CASSIRQVAFF	TGTGCCAGCAGTATCAGACAGGTAGCTTTCTTT
TRBV4-1	-	TRBJ1-6	TRBD1	CASSQMDRNHSPLHF	TGCGCCAGCAGCCAAATGGACAGGAACCATTCACCCCTCCACTTT
TRBV2	few	TRBJ2-1	TRBD1	CASSLTGGPSYNEQFF	TGTGCCAGCAGCTTGACAGGGGGCCCCTCCTACAATGAGCAGTTCTTC
TRBV10-2	few	TRBJ2-7	-	CASRELGQTYEQYF	TGCGCCAGCAGAGAACTCGGACAGACCTACGAGCAGTACTTC
TRBV24-1	-	TRBJ2-5	-	CATSDKGQIQETQYF	TGTGCCACCAGTGACAAGGGACAAATCCAAGAGACCCAGTACTTC
TRBV7-9	-	TRBJ1-1	-	CASSLTIPHKAFF	TGTGCCAGCAGCTTAACTATTCCGCATAAAGCTTTCTTT
TRBV19	once	TRBJ1-1	-	CANSIRTPNTEAFF	TGTGCCAATAGTATAAGGACACCGAACACTGAAGCTTTCTTT
TRBV18	-	TRBJ2-7	TRBD1	CASSTGTGLYEQYF	TGTGCCAGCTCAACCGGGACAGGACTATACGAGCAGTACTTC
TRBV29-1	-	TRBJ1-1	TRBD1	CSVALVRQGGRTEAFF	TGCAGCGTCGCACTGGTTAGACAGGGTGGGAGGACTGAAGCTTTCTTT
TRBV19	-	TRBJ2-7	TRBD2	CASRATSGKLYEQYF	TGTGCCAGTAGGGCGACTAGCGGCAAGCTCTACGAGCAGTACTTC
TRBV6-2/TRBV6-3	-	TRBJ2-2	-	CASSPDREGGELFF	TGTGCCAGCAGTCCGGACAGGGAGGGCGGGGAGCTGTTTTTT
TRBV30	-	TRBJ1-5	-	CAWGRGDQPQHF	TGTGCCTGGGGGCGGGGGGATCAGCCCCAGCATTTT
TRBV7-8	-	TRBJ2-7	-	CASSLGQNYEQYF	TGTGCCAGCAGCTTAGGACAGAACTACGAGCAGTACTTC
TRBV6-4	-	TRBJ2-5	-	CASIFFFLGRPRQETQYF	TGTGCCAGCATTTTTTTCTTCCTGGGGAGGCCCCGACAAGAGACCCAGTACTTC
TRBV5-6	-	TRBJ2-1	-	CASSLLGTQTPNEQFF	TGTGCCAGCAGCTTGTTAGGGACACAGACCCCCAATGAGCAGTTCTTC
TRBV29-1	once	TRBJ2-7	TRBD2	CSFSGSPYEQYF	TGCAGCTTTAGCGGGTCACCCTACGAGCAGTACTTC
TRBV10-2	once	TRBJ2-4	-	CASSETIRRILQGIQYF	TGCGCCAGCAGTGAGACAATCCGACGGATCCTACAGGGCATTCAGTACTTC
TRBV7-9	-	TRBJ1-3	-	CASSPTGNVPNTIYF	TGTGCCAGCAGCCCAACAGGGAACGTTCCGAACACCATATATTTT
TRBV12-5	-	TRBJ1-5	-	CASGLVSQPQHF	TGTGCTAGTGGTTTGGTCTCCCAGCCCCAGCATTTT